The rows below give T cell receptor beta chains drawn from one sample of a study of post-analysis software for immune sequencing data. MiXCR, run by TCRdb on the PCR reads, gives a single entry per CDR3 protein. The data show roughly 650,000 distinct CDR3 sequences, with over 45% seen just once and 10% to 12% held by the top ten. The sample comprised blood. These receptors were taken from a girl aged 2 to 9 with multiple sclerosis. Each CDR3 is given with its conserved first and last residue. The D gene is left open where the match is weak. Size is stated for part of the rows, as once, few or many counts, or as a class when the clone is expanded.

d_gene	abundance	v_gene	j_gene	CDR3nt	CDR3aa
-	many	TRBV27	TRBJ2-3	TGTGCCAGCAGTTTAAGGGGGGCAGATACGCAGTATTTT	CASSLRGADTQYF
-	-	TRBV6-5	TRBJ1-2	TGTGCCAGCAGTTACTCTGGGCAGGGTGGCCGGTATGGCTACACCTTC	CASSYSGQGGRYGYTF
-	-	TRBV20-1	TRBJ2-5	TGCAGTGCGTCAGGGCGCCATCACGAAGAGACCCAGTACTTC	CSASGRHHEETQYF
TRBD2	few	TRBV12-3/TRBV12-4	TRBJ2-7	TGTGCCAGCAGTCGAGATAGACTAGCGGACTACGAGCAGTACTTC	CASSRDRLADYEQYF
TRBD2	-	TRBV9	TRBJ2-6	TGTGCCAGCAGCGCCGGACTAGCGGGAGTTAGGCCCCCGACGTCTGGGGCCAACGTCCTGACTTTC	CASSAGLAGVRPPTSGANVLTF
-	-	TRBV4-1	TRBJ2-7	TGCGCCAGCAGCCAACCGCAGGGAGCCTATTCCTACGAGCAGTACTTC	CASSQPQGAYSYEQYF
-	-	TRBV7-2	TRBJ2-3	TGTGCCAGCAGCTTAGCATCTACCTCTAGCACAGATACGCAGTATTTT	CASSLASTSSTDTQYF
-	-	TRBV29-1	TRBJ2-1	TGCAGCGTTGAAGGGACTAGGGGGTCCAATGAGCAGTTCTTC	CSVEGTRGSNEQFF
-	-	TRBV9	TRBJ1-1	TGTGCCAGCAGCGTATTTTCTGACACTGAAGCTTTCTTT	CASSVFSDTEAFF
-	-	TRBV21-1	TRBJ2-4	TGTGCCAGCAGCAAAGCTTGGAACATTCAGTACTTC	CASSKAWNIQYF
-	-	TRBV9	TRBJ2-7	TGTGCCAGCAGCGTAGCAGGGGACGGTTCCTACGAGCAGTACTTC	CASSVAGDGSYEQYF
-	-	TRBV7-9	TRBJ2-1	TGTGCCAGCGATTGGGAAGGGGGAGGTGTATCCTACAATGAGCAGTTCTTC	CASDWEGGGVSYNEQFF
-	once	TRBV6-6	TRBJ1-1	TGTGCCAGCATTTCGGCGATGAACACTGAAGCTTTCTTT	CASISAMNTEAFF
-	-	TRBV20-1	TRBJ2-7	TGCAGTGCTAGATCCCATGTGCTAGCGCGAAATCAGCAGTACTTC	CSARSHVLARNQQYF
-	-	TRBV29-1	TRBJ2-3	TGCAGCGTTTTGGGGAGCACAGATACGCAGTATTTT	CSVLGSTDTQYF
TRBD2	-	TRBV10-1	TRBJ2-7	TGCGCCAGCAGTGAGTCGGTGACTAGCGGCTACGAGCAGTACTTC	CASSESVTSGYEQYF
TRBD1	-	TRBV20-1	TRBJ1-2	TGCACCGCTAACCCAGGGGGCGACTATGGCTACACCTTC	CTANPGGDYGYTF
TRBD1	few	TRBV6-2/TRBV6-3	TRBJ1-1	TGTGCCAGCAGTTCTGCCCGAGGGGGCCAGAGCACTGAAGCTTTCTTT	CASSSARGGQSTEAFF
-	-	TRBV7-9	TRBJ1-1	TGTGCCAGCAGTTACCGGGAGGAAGCTTTCTTT	CASSYREEAFF
TRBD1	few	TRBV7-8	TRBJ1-2	TGTGCCAGCAGCTTGAGCCAGGGACAGTATGGCTACACCTTC	CASSLSQGQYGYTF
-	few	TRBV29-1	TRBJ2-7	TGCAGCGTTTGGTCCCGGGAATCCTCCTACGAGCAGTACTTC	CSVWSRESSYEQYF
TRBD1	-	TRBV29-1	TRBJ2-3	TGCAGCGTTGAAGAGGCGGGCCAGACAGGGGGCGCTTTTTATGATACGCAGTATTTT	CSVEEAGQTGGAFYDTQYF
-	few	TRBV5-1	TRBJ1-4	TGCGCCAGCAGAGGGGAGAAACTGTTTTTT	CASRGEKLFF
TRBD2	-	TRBV5-1	TRBJ2-5	TGCGCCAGCAGCTTTTCAGCTAGCGGGAGGGCCGGAGAGACCCAGTACTTC	CASSFSASGRAGETQYF
TRBD2	once	TRBV10-3	TRBJ2-7	TGTGCCGTCAGTGAGTCTATGGCGGGAGGGGGTGAGCAGTACTTC	CAVSESMAGGGEQYF
-	-	TRBV20-1	TRBJ2-4	TGCAGTGCTAGCGTCGGGGGCGTAAACATTCAGTACTTC	CSASVGGVNIQYF